Given below is one T cell receptor (beta chain) in context. Its specificity is not known. These data belong to a study of OX40 agonist ivuxolimab in advanced cancers. Study background: Each dose-escalation patient presented with hepatocellular carcinoma, melanoma, renal cell or head and neck cancer. Earlier anti-PD-1, anti-PD-L1 or anti-CTLA-4 therapy was permitted; 30% to 50% had received some.

The V gene's germline CDR1 is SGHDT and CDR2 YYEEEE. The CDR3 runs to 15 residues. The V segment lost 3 bases and the J segment 8 bases; nucleotides outside the gene matches: 11. Regarding the study as a whole: Relative to CD4+ cells, CD8+ T cells on average had more expanded clones.

Patients had blood sampled at baseline and again on cycle 4 day 1 and cycle 7 day 1. Profiling relied on immunoSEQ multiplex PCR, and the TCRdb table lists in-frame clones only, not all of them. The sample yields more than 80,000 clones, approximately 94% seen once. The material sequenced was CD4+ or CD8+ T cells sorted from blood, taken in a trial of the OX40 agonist ivuxolimab. The clonotype was recovered from an adult with an advanced solid tumor such as melanoma, head and neck, liver or kidney cancer. The gene calls are TRBV5-6 and TRBJ1-5; 7 positions agree with TRBD1. The DNA for the CDR3 is TGTGCCAGCAGCTCCCGAAGACAGGGATTAAAGCCCCAGCATTTT. Encoded protein: CASSSRRQGLKPQHF.